A single sample is the source of the 9 T cell receptor beta chains below, sequenced in a study of blood T cell repertoires in COVID-19. Assay: immunoSEQ multiplex PCR; the TCRdb copy retains only in-frame clones and omits some. The repertoire holds approximately 90,000 clones, roughly three quarters seen once, with about 11% in the top ten. Sequenced: peripheral blood. All receptors derive from a man between 65 and 79 years old with acute or convalescent COVID-19.

This clone has a single count. V is TRBV2 and J is TRBJ1-2; D remains ambiguous. V dropped 6 bases and J dropped 3 bases, with 17 bases sitting between them. The CDR3 runs to 15 residues. Germline CDR1 reads SNHLY; CDR2 reads FYNNEI. Here the CDR3 reads CASRVSSPPDYGYTF. The CDR3 nucleotides are TGTGCCAGCAGGGTTTCATCCCCCCCGGACTATGGCTACACCTTC.

The V gene is TRBV7-9, the J gene TRBJ2-1; a weak D match, TRBD2 (7 bases). The CDR3 totals 16 residues. CDR1 and CDR2 (germline): SEHNR, FQNEAQ (reference sequence). Trimming removed 3 bases from V and 7 bases from J, with 19 bases in between. In DNA, the CDR3 is TGTGCCAGCAGCTTTCGTGGGGGGGCTCTTAGGAATGAGCAGTTCTTC. Translation: CASSFRGGALRNEQFF. The full variable domain, its missing parts supplied by reference TRBV7-9 and TRBJ2-1, is DTGVSQNPRHKITKRGQNVTFRCDPISEHNRLYWYRQTLGQGPEFLTYFQNEAQLEKSRLLSDRFSAERPKGSFSTLEIQRTEQGDSAMYLCASSFRGGALRNEQFFGPGTRLTVL.

This clone appeared once. The V gene is TRBV4-2, the J gene TRBJ2-3; tentatively, D is TRBD2 (6 bases). In germline, CDR1 is LGHNA, CDR2 YNFKEQ. Trimming cost V 1 base and J 1 base, with 9 bases left between them. The CDR3 runs 15 residues. Here the CDR3 reads CASSQVRGRTDTQYF. In DNA form, the CDR3 reads TGTGCCAGCAGCCAAGTGCGGGGACGCACAGATACGCAGTATTTT.

The chain recombines TRBV25-1 with TRBJ2-1, with 7 bases that match TRBD2. CDR3 size: 16 residues. Germline trimming cut 2 bases from V and 1 base from J; bases unmatched to any gene: 5. Germline V gene sequence: CDR1 MGHDK, CDR2 SYGVNS. Here the CDR3 reads CASSEGRRGSYNEQFF. DNA of the CDR3: TGTGCCAGCAGTGAAGGGCGGCGGGGGTCCTACAATGAGCAGTTCTTC.

The CDR3, as DNA: TGTGCCAGCAGCTTCCCGACAGGGGGCTTAACTGAAGCTTTCTTT. Translating gives CASSFPTGGLTEAFF. The chain couples TRBV7-8 to TRBJ1-1; 10 positions agree with TRBD1. The germline CDR1 and CDR2 sequences are SGHVS and FQNEAQ. V gave up 3 bases and J gave up 5 bases; unmatched junction bases: 6. This CDR3 is 15 amino acids long. Full variable domain (rest looked up from reference TRBV7-8 and TRBJ1-1): GAGVSQSPRYKVAKRGQDVALRCDPISGHVSLFWYQQALGQGPEFLTYFQNEAQLDKSGLPSDRFFAERPEGSVSTLKIQRTQQEDSAVYLCASSFPTGGLTEAFFGQGTRLTVV.

V gene TRBV13 combines with J gene TRBJ2-1, with 9 bases lining up with TRBD2. This CDR3 comprises 15 residues. V was pared by 1 base and J by 7 bases, with 5 bases of the junction left unmatched. CDR1 is PRHDT, CDR2 FYEKMQ, per germline (reference sequence). In DNA, the CDR3 is TGTGCCAGCAGCTTAGCGCGCGGGGGGGCAAATGAGCAGTTCTTC. Residues: CASSLARGGANEQFF. Full variable domain (rest looked up from reference TRBV13 and TRBJ2-1): AAGVIQSPRHLIKEKRETATLKCYPIPRHDTVYWYQQGPGQDPQFLISFYEKMQSDKGSIPDRFSAQQFSDYHSELNMSSLELGDSALYFCASSLARGGANEQFFGPGTRLTVL.

The V and J genes are TRBV5-1 and TRBJ2-7; 7 bases are shared with TRBD1. Germline V gene data show CDR1 as SGHRS and CDR2 as YFSETQ. The ends lost 5 bases at V and 0 bases at J; junction bases unmatched: 8. The CDR3 sequence is 15 residues long. CDR3 in DNA: TGCGCCAGCAGGCTAGGGACAGAAAACTCCTACGAGCAGTACTTC. It translates to CASRLGTENSYEQYF. The full variable domain, with the rest looked up from reference TRBV5-1 and TRBJ2-7, is KAGVTQTPRYLIKTRGQQVTLSCSPISGHRSVSWYQQTPGQGLQFLFEYFSETQRNKGNFPGRFSGRQFSNSRSEMNVSTLELGDSALYLCASRLGTENSYEQYFGPGTRLTVT.

The chain is built from TRBV27 and TRBJ1-3; D gene uncertain. The CDR3 runs to 14 residues. With 2 bases removed from V and 0 bases from J, the gap between germline ends came to 5 bases. The germline V gene has CDR1 MNHEY and CDR2 SMNVEV (reference sequence). In nucleotides, the CDR3 is TGTGCCAGCAGTTTAACCGGCTCTGGAAACACCATATATTTT. The encoded protein is CASSLTGSGNTIYF.

This chain connects TRBV19 to TRBJ2-7; D unresolved. Trimming removed 10 bases from V and 3 bases from J, with 4 bases in between. Germline V CDR1 and CDR2: LNHDA, SQIVND (reference sequence). The CDR3 has 9 amino acids. This chain's CDR3 is CATFYEQYF. CDR3 sequence (DNA): TGTGCCACGTTCTACGAGCAGTACTTC.